This T cell receptor (beta chain) stems from a study of T cell responses to AZD1222 COVID-19 vaccine. General study points: Recipients of AZD1222 seropositive at baseline numbered only five or six. The donor group comprised mostly white British people and more females; the analysis possibly underestimated clonal diversity. Spike-specific TCR breadth and depth rose after two AZD1222 doses.

On this clone itself: What it recognizes is unknown.

The assay was immunoSEQ multiplex PCR, and TCRdb's table has in-frame clones only and misses some. This sample has 75,000 to 95,000 clones, with around 92% found just once. This sample comprised peripheral blood, obtained on day 0 of MenACWY control vaccination. The receptor was isolated from an adult in good health.

The DNA of the CDR3 is TGTGCCAGCAGCTTTCTCGGTCAGCCCCAGCATTTT. Residues: CASSFLGQPQHF. The J gene is TRBJ1-5, the V gene TRBV5-8, with D unclear. The germline gives CDR1 SGHTS, CDR2 YDEGEE. Between the trimmed V and J ends, which lost 2 bases and 6 bases, there was a span of 6 bases. This CDR3 region has 12 residues.